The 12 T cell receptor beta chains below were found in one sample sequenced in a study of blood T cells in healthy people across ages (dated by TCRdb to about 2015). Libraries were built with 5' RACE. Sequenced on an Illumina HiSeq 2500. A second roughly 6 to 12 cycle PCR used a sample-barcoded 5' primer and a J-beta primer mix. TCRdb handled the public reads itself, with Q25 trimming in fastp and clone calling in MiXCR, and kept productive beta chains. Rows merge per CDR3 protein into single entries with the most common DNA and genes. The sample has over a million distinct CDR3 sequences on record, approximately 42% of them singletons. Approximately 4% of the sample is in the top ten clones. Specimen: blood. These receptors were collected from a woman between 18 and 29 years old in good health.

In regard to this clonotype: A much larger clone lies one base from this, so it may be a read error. Here the CDR3 reads CARSQDGGQGNYGYTF. CDR3 in DNA: TGCGCCCGCAGCCAAGATGGGGGACAGGGTAACTATGGCTACACCTTC. The V and J genes are TRBV4-3 and TRBJ1-2; TRBD1 agrees at 9 bases. Germline V gene lookup returns CDR1 LGHNA and CDR2 YSLEER. The length of the CDR3 is 16 residues.

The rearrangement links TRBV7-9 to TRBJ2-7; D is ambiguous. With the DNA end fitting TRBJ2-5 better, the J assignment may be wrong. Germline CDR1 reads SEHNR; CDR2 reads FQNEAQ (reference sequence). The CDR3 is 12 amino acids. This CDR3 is CASNNLSETQYF. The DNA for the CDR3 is TGTGCCAGCAACAACCTATCAGAGACCCAGTACTTC.

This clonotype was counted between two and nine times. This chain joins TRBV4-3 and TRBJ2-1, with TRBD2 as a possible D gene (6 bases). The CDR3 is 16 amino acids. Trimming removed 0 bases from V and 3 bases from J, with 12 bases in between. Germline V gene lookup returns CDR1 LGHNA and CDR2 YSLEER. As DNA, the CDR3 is TGCGCCAGCAGCCAAGATCGAGCGGGCCGCTACAATGAGCAGTTCTTC. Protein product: CASSQDRAGRYNEQFF.

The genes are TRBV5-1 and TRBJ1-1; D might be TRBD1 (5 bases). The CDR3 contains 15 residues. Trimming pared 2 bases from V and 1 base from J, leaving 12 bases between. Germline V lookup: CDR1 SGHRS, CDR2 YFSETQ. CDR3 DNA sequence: TGCGCCAGCAGCTTACAGGTTCCCGCGAACACTGAAGCTTTCTTT. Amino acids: CASSLQVPANTEAFF.

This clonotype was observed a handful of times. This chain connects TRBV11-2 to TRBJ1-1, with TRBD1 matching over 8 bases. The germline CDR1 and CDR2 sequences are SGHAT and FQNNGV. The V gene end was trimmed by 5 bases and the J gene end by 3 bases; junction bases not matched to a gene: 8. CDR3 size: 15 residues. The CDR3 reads CASSQNRGTDTEAFF. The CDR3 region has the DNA TGTGCCAGCAGCCAAAACAGGGGGACTGACACTGAAGCTTTCTTT.

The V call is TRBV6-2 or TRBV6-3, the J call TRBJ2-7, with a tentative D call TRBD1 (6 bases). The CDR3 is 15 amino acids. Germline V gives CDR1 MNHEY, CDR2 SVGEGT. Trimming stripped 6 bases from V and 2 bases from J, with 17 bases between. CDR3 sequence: CASSDTDRSPYEQYF. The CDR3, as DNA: TGTGCCAGCAGCGATACTGACAGGTCCCCCTACGAGCAGTACTTC.

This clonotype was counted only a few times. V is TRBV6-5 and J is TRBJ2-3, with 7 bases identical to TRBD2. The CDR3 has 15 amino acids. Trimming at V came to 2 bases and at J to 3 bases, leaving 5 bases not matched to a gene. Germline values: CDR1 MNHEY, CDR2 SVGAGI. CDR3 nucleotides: TGTGCCAGCAGTTACACCGGGGGGATTACAGATACGCAGTATTTT. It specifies CASSYTGGITDTQYF.

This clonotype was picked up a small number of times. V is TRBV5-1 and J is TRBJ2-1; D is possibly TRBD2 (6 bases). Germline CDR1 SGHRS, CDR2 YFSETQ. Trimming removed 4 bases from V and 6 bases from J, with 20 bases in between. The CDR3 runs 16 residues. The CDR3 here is CASSAQRALVPNEQFF. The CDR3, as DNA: TGCGCCAGCAGCGCCCAGCGGGCCCTTGTTCCCAATGAGCAGTTCTTC.

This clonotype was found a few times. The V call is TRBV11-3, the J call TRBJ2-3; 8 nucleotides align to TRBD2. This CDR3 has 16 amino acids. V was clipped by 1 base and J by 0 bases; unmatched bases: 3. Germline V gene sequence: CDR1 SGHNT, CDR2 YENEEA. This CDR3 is CASSLVAGSSTDTQYF. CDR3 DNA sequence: TGTGCCAGCAGCTTAGTAGCGGGGTCTAGCACAGATACGCAGTATTTT.

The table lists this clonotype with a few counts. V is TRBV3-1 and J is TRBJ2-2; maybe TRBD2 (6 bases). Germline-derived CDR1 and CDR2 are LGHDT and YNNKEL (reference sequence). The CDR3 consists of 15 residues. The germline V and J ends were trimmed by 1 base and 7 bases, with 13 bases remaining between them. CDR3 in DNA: TGTGCCAGCAGCCAAGCTCTGCGGGGTAACGGGGAGCTGTTTTTT. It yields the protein CASSQALRGNGELFF.

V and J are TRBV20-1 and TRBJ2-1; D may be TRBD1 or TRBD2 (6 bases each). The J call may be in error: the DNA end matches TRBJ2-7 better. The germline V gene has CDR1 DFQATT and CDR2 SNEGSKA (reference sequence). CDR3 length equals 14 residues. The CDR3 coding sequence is TGCAGTGCTAGAAGGGGGGCCTCCTACAATGAGCAGTACTTC. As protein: CSARRGASYNEQYF.

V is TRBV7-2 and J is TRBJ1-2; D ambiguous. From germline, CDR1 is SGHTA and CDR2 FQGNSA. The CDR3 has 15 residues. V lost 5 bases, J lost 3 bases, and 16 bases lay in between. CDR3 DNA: TGTGCCAGCAGCCGGTACAGATACGATTACTATGGCTACACCTTC. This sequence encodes CASSRYRYDYYGYTF.